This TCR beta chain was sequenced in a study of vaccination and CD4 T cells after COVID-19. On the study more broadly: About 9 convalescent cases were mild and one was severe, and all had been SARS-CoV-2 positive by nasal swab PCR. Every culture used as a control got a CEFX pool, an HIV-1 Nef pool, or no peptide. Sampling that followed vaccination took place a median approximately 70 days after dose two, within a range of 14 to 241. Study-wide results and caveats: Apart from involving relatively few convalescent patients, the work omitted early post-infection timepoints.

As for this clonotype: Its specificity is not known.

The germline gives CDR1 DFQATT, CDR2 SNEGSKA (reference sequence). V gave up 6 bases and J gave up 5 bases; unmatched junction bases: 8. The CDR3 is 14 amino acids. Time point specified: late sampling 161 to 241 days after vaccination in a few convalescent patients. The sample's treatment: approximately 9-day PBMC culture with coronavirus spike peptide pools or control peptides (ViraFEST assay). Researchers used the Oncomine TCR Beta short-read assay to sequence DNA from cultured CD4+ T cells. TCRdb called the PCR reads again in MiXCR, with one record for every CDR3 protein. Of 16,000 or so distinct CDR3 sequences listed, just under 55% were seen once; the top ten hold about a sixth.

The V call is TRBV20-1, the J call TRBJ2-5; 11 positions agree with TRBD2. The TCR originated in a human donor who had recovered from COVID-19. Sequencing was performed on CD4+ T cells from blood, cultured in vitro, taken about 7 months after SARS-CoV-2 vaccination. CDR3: CSASLAGVQETQYF. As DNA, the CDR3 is TGCAGTGCCTCACTAGCGGGAGTCCAGGAGACCCAGTACTTC.